A single sample gave rise to the 6 T cell receptor beta chains below, sequenced in a study of molecular identifiers for immune sequencing clone quantification. MiXCR was run by TCRdb on the PCR reads, yielding one entry per CDR3 protein. In the table there are more than 550,000 distinct CDR3 sequences, about 25% of which are singletons. Sequencing input: naive CD8+ T cells from blood, with Jurkat cell RNA spiked in. Described subset: FACS-sorted CD8+CD4-CCR7+CD45RA+ naive T cells. The receptor set was obtained from a human donor in good health. Some libraries in this study had Jurkat cell RNA spiked in.

The rearrangement uses TRBV4-1 and TRBJ2-5; D unclear. Germline values: CDR1 MGHRA, CDR2 YSYEKL. The V and J ends lost 5 bases and 4 bases respectively, with 17 bases between them. The CDR3 covers 15 residues. The CDR3 nucleotides read TGCGCCAGCAGCTATTCCCCGGAAATTTTAGAGACCCAGTACTTC. Protein product: CASSYSPEILETQYF.

This clonotype was counted only a few times. This sequence joins TRBV3-2 and TRBJ1-5. TRBV3-2 is tagged as a pseudogene. The CDR3 consists of 17 residues. As DNA, the CDR3 is TGTGCCAGCAGCCCCACCTTATGCGTAAATAGCAATCAGCCCCAGCATTTT. The encoded protein is CASSPTLCVNSNQPQHF.

This clonotype was found many times. This CDR3 reads CAISDPYEQYF. In DNA form, the CDR3 reads TGTGCCATCAGTGACCCCTACGAGCAGTACTTC. The chain has TRBV10-3 and TRBJ2-7; D call uncertain. This CDR3 region has 11 residues. Trimming removed 3 bases at V and 2 bases at J, with 2 bases between. Germline V gives CDR1 ENHRY, CDR2 SYGVKD.

This clonotype was seen at least ten times. The genes are TRBV19 and TRBJ2-2, with D tentatively TRBD1 (6 bases). The CDR3 covers 14 residues. The germline V and J ends were trimmed by 7 bases and 1 base, with 10 bases remaining between them. Germline loops: CDR1 LNHDA, CDR2 SQIVND (reference sequence). The CDR3 here is CASTGTKNTGELFF. CDR3 nucleotide sequence: TGTGCCAGTACCGGGACAAAGAACACCGGGGAGCTGTTTTTT.

This clonotype was counted many times. The DNA of the CDR3 is TGTGCCAGCAGCCCATTGGACAGGGGGGGGACTGAAGCTTTCTTT. Its translation is CASSPLDRGGTEAFF. V usage is TRBV13 and J usage is TRBJ1-1, with 10 bases that match TRBD1. The CDR3 length is 15 residues. Germline assignment: CDR1 PRHDT and CDR2 FYEKMQ (reference sequence). The J segment lost 5 bases and the V segment lost 5 bases, leaving 8 bases of the junction unmatched.

This clonotype was detected ten times or more. V and J are TRBV20-1 and TRBJ2-5; D remains ambiguous. The V end lost 3 bases, the J end lost 1 base, and 12 bases lay between the germline ends. The CDR3 is 14 residues long. Germline assignment: CDR1 DFQATT and CDR2 SNEGSKA (reference sequence). Here the CDR3 reads CSASPFRAQETQYF. Here the CDR3 DNA reads TGCAGTGCTAGCCCGTTTAGGGCCCAAGAGACCCAGTACTTC.